This T cell receptor (beta chain) stems from a study of T cells in localized non-small cell lung cancer. In regard to this clone: Its antigen remains unidentified.

Assay: immunoSEQ multiplex PCR; the TCRdb copy retains only in-frame clones and omits some. The sample includes approximately 88,000 clones, roughly 93% seen only once; the top ten take 4.1%. Notes on the study in general: Appearances in adjacent lung were noted for a median 57 of the top 100 tumor clones. The greatest T cell clonality was found in uninvolved adjacent lung (higher than in tumor).

Germline trimming cut 1 base from V and 5 bases from J; bases unmatched to any gene: 12. The germline CDR1 and CDR2 sequences are SGHRS and YFSETQ. The CDR3 extends over 18 amino acids. This rearrangement joins TRBV5-1 to TRBJ2-2; 9 nucleotides line up with TRBD2. The material was PBMCs, obtained before any cancer treatment. This sequence originates from a woman aged 40 to 75 with stage II squamous cell lung carcinoma. CDR3 coding DNA: TGCGCCAGCAGCTTGCTGGCGGGGGGGCAGTCCGGGACCGGGGAGCTGTTTTTT. Translation: CASSLLAGGQSGTGELFF.